The rows below give T cell receptor beta chains drawn from one sample of a study of regulatory dendritic cells for organ transplantation. Profiling relied on immunoSEQ multiplex PCR, and the TCRdb table lists in-frame clones only, not all of them. The sample yields around 20,000 clones, about 79% seen once. The specimen was memory CD4+ T cells from blood. These TCRs come from a human donor in good health. Both conserved end residues are part of each CDR3. D genes are given only for firm matches. Size tells how often a clone was seen (once, few, many) or the class of an expanded clone, and some rows leave it out.

j_call | d_call | clone_size | v_call | cdr3_nt | cdr3_aa
TRBJ2-1 | TRBD1 | once | TRBV6-1 | TGTGCCAGCAGCTCCGGGACAGGGGGCAATGAGCAGTTCTTC | CASSSGTGGNEQFF
TRBJ1-3 | TRBD1 | . | TRBV7-2 | TGTGCCAGCAGCTTAGAACAGGGACAGGGAAACACCATATATTTT | CASSLEQGQGNTIYF
TRBJ1-6 | TRBD1 | few | TRBV11-2 | TGTGCCAGCAGCCCAAGGACAGGGGCGGATTCACCCCTCCACTTT | CASSPRTGADSPLHF
TRBJ2-7 | . | . | TRBV5-1 | TGCGCCAGCAGCACCGGGGGTTCGGTAGGCTCCTACGAGCAGTACTTC | CASSTGGSVGSYEQYF
TRBJ1-3 | . | . | TRBV2 | TGTGCCAGCAAGAATCGGGTAACCGGAAACACCATATATTTT | CASKNRVTGNTIYF
TRBJ1-5 | . | few | TRBV19 | TGTGCCAGTAGTGCTCAGGGGTTAAGTCAGCCCCAGCATTTT | CASSAQGLSQPQHF
TRBJ2-2 | TRBD2 | . | TRBV9 | TGTGCCAGCAGCGTAGCACTAGCGGGGGGCCAAGGCACCGGGGAGCTGTTTTTT | CASSVALAGGQGTGELFF
TRBJ2-5 | . | . | TRBV5-8 | TGTGCCAGCAGCTTGGCAGGGAATTCTGGAGAGACCCAGTACTTC | CASSLAGNSGETQYF
TRBJ1-2 | . | . | TRBV5-6 | TGTGCCAGCAGCCAGACGGCGGGGCACTATGGCTACACCTTC | CASSQTAGHYGYTF
TRBJ2-4 | TRBD1 | . | TRBV5-1 | TGCGCCAGCAGCCCCGGGACAGGGTGGAACATTCAGTACTTC | CASSPGTGWNIQYF
TRBJ2-7 | TRBD1 | . | TRBV7-2 | TGTGCCAGCAGCTTACCCGTGACAGGGTCCAACGAGCAGTACTTC | CASSLPVTGSNEQYF
TRBJ1-5 | . | . | TRBV6-5 | TGTGCCAGCAGCCGGGTCCTCAATCAGCCCCAGCATTTT | CASSRVLNQPQHF
TRBJ2-7 | . | . | TRBV18 | TGTGCCAGCTCACCACGGGTGGGAGACTCCGCGTCCTACGAGCAGTACTTC | CASSPRVGDSASYEQYF
TRBJ2-3 | TRBD2 | . | TRBV29-1 | TGCAGCGTTCGTGCGGGGGGGACCAGCACAGATACGCAGTATTTT | CSVRAGGTSTDTQYF
TRBJ2-5 | . | . | TRBV2 | TGTGCCAGCACCCGGGGGGCGAACCAAGAGACCCAGTACTTC | CASTRGANQETQYF
TRBJ2-3 | TRBD2 | . | TRBV7-2 | TGTGCCAGCAGCCCGGGACTAGACACAGATACGCAGTATTTT | CASSPGLDTDTQYF
TRBJ2-2 | . | once | TRBV12-2 | TGTGCAAGTCGCTTAGGGAGGGGCGGGAAGAACACCGGGGAGCTGTTTTTT | CASRLGRGGKNTGELFF
TRBJ2-7 | TRBD1 | . | TRBV27 | TGTGCCAGCAGTTATGGGTGGGGACAGGGGAGGGACGAGCAGTACTTC | CASSYGWGQGRDEQYF
TRBJ1-6 | TRBD1 | few | TRBV6-5 | TGTGCCAGCAGTTTGTCAGGGGGCTCCTATAATTCACCCCTCCACTTT | CASSLSGGSYNSPLHF
TRBJ2-3 | TRBD1 | . | TRBV10-3 | TGTGCCATCAGGGGGACAGGGTCGACAGATACGCAGTATTTT | CAIRGTGSTDTQYF
TRBJ1-3 | . | . | TRBV5-1 | TGCGCCAGCAGCGAAGCGGGTCTCTCTGGAAACACCATATATTTT | CASSEAGLSGNTIYF
TRBJ2-7 | . | . | TRBV18 | TGTGCCAGCTCACCACGCCAGGCCGGCTACGAGCAGTACTTC | CASSPRQAGYEQYF
TRBJ2-1 | . | . | TRBV7-3 | TGTGCCAGCAGCTTAGGGGGGGCCCATGGAGGGGAGCAGTTCTTC | CASSLGGAHGGEQFF
TRBJ2-3 | . | few | TRBV11-1 | TGTGCCAGCAGCTTAGGTCGGGCAGATACGCAGTATTTT | CASSLGRADTQYF
TRBJ2-2 | TRBD1 | . | TRBV29-1 | TGCAGCGGACAGGGGGCGAGCCGGGAGCTGTTTTTT | CSGQGASRELFF
TRBJ1-1 | . | . | TRBV6-5 | TGTGCCAGCAGTTACTCGGAGGGGAACACTGAAGCTTTCTTT | CASSYSEGNTEAFF